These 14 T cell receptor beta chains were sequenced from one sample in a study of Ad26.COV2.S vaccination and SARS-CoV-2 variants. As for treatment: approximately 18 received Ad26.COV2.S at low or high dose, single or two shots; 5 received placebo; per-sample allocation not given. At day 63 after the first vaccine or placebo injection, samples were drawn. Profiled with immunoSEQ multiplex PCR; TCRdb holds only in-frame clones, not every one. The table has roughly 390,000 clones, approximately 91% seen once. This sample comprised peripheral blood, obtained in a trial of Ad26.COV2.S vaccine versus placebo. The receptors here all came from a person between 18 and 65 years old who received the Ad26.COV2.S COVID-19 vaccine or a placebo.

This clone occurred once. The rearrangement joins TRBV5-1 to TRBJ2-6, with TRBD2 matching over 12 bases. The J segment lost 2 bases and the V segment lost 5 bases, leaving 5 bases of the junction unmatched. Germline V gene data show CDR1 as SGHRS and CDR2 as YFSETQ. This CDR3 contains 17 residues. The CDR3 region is CASRPGLAGTGANVLTF. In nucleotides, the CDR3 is TGCGCCAGCAGGCCGGGACTAGCGGGTACTGGGGCCAACGTCCTGACTTTC.

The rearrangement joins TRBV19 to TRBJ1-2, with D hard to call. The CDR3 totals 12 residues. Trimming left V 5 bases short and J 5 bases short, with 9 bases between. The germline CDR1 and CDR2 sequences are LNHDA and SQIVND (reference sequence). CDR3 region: CASSPGSYGYTF. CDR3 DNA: TGTGCCAGTAGTCCCGGGTCTTATGGCTACACCTTC.

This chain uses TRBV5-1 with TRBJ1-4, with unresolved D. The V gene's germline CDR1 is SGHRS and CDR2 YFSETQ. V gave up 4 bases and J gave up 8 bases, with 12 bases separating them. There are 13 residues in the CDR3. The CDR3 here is CASSPDHREKLFF. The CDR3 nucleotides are TGCGCCAGCAGCCCGGACCATCGGGAAAAACTGTTTTTT.

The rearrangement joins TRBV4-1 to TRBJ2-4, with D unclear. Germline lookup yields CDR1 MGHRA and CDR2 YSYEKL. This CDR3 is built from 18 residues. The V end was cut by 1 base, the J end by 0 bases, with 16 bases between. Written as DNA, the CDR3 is TGCGCCAGCAGCCAAGGGTTACGTAAAGGTCTAGCCAAAAACATTCAGTACTTC. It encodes CASSQGLRKGLAKNIQYF.

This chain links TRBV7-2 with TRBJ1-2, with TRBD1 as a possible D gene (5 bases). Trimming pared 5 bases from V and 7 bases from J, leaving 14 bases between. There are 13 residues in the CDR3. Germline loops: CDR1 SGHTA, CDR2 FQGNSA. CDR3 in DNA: TGTGCCAGCAGCGGCGCAGGGAAGTCTGGCTACACCTTC. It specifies CASSGAGKSGYTF.

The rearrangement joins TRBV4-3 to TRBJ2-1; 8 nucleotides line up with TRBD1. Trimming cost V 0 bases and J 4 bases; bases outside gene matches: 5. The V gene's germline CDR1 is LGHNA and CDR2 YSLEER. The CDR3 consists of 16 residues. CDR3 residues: CASSQDQGAGYNEQFF. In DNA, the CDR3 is TGCGCCAGCAGCCAAGATCAGGGGGCTGGATACAATGAGCAGTTCTTC.

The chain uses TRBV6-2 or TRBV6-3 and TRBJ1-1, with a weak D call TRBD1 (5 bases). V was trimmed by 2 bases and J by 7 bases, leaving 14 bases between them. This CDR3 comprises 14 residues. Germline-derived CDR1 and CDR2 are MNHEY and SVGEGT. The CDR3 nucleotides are TGTGCCAGCAGTTACGCCCGGGACCGCTTTGAAGCTTTCTTT. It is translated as CASSYARDRFEAFF.

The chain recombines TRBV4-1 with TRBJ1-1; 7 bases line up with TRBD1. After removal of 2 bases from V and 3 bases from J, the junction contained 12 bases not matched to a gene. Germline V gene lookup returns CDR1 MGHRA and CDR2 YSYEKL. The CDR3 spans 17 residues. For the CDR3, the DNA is TGCGCCAGCAGCCAAACCGGACTACAGGGGAGTGACACTGAAGCTTTCTTT. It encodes CASSQTGLQGSDTEAFF.

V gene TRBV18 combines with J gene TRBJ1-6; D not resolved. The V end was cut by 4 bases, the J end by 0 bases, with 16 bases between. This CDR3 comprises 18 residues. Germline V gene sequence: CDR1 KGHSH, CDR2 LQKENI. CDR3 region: CASSQIGPGRSYNSPLHF. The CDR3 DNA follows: TGTGCCAGCTCACAAATCGGGCCCGGGCGCTCCTATAATTCACCCCTCCACTTT.

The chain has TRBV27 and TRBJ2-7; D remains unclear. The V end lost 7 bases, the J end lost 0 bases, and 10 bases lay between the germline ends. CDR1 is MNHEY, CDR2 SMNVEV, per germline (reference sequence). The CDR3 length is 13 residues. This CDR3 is CASNAIDSYEQYF. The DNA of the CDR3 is TGTGCCAGCAATGCCATAGACTCCTACGAGCAGTACTTC.

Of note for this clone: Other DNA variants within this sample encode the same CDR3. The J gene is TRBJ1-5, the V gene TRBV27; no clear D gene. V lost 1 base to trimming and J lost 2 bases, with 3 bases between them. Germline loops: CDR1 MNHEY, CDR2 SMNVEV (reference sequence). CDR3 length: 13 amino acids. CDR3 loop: CASSLWGNQPQHF. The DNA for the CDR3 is TGTGCCAGCAGTTTATGGGGCAATCAGCCCCAGCATTTT.

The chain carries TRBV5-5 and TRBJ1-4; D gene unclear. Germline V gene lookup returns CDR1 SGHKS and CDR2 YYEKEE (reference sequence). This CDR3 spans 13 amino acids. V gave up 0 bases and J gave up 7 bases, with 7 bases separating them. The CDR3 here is CASSLVSGEKLFF. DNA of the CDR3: TGTGCCAGCAGCTTGGTTAGTGGTGAAAAACTGTTTTTT.

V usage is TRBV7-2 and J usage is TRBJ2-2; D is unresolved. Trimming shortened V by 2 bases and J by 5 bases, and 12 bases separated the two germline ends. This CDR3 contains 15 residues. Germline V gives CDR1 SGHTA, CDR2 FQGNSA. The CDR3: CASSLTNVGTGELFF. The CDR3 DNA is TGTGCCAGCAGCTTAACCAACGTCGGGACCGGGGAGCTGTTTTTT.

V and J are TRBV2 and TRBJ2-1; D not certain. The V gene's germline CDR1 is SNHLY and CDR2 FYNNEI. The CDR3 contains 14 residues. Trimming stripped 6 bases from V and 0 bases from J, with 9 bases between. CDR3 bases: TGTGCCAGCAGCCCGTTTATCTCCTACAATGAGCAGTTCTTC. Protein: CASSPFISYNEQFF.